The 14 T cell receptor beta chains below all came from one sample that was sequenced in a study of OX40 agonist ivuxolimab in advanced cancers. Produced via immunoSEQ multiplex PCR; TCRdb's table is partial and in-frame only. The sample contains over 45,000 clones, 65% to 85% of which appear only once. The sequences come from CD4+ or CD8+ T cells sorted from blood, collected in a trial of the OX40 agonist ivuxolimab. These TCRs come from an adult with an advanced solid tumor such as melanoma, head and neck, liver or kidney cancer.

CDR3 protein: CASSTHAGAPYEQYF. For the CDR3, the DNA is TGTGCCAGCAGCACCCATGCGGGGGCCCCCTACGAGCAGTACTTC. The rearrangement uses TRBV9 and TRBJ2-7; D perhaps matches TRBD2 (7 bases). Trimming pared 4 bases from V and 2 bases from J, leaving 16 bases between. This CDR3 comprises 15 residues. Germline loops: CDR1 SGDLS, CDR2 YYNGEE.

Only a few counts were recorded for this clone. The genes are TRBV4-3 and TRBJ2-7; TRBD2 matches 10 bases. The CDR3 runs to 14 residues. Germline CDR1 is LGHNA and CDR2 is YSLEER. V gave up 0 bases and J gave up 7 bases; unmatched junction bases: 3. The CDR3 loop reads CASSQEAGGREQYF. The CDR3 DNA reads TGCGCCAGCAGCCAAGAAGCGGGGGGGCGGGAGCAGTACTTC.

CDR3 bases: TGTGCCAGCAGTGAAGATCCGGGTGCAACTAATGAAAAACTGTTTTTT. Its translation: CASSEDPGATNEKLFF. The chain employs TRBV6-1 and TRBJ1-4, with D hard to call. V lost 1 base and J lost 0, with 9 bases in between. The CDR3 runs to 16 residues. Germline CDR1 and CDR2: MNHNS and SASEGT.

In its sample, this clone was seen a few times. The chain recombines TRBV19 with TRBJ2-5; a weak D match, TRBD2 (7 bases). CDR1 is LNHDA, CDR2 SQIVND, per germline (reference sequence). V lost 3 bases to trimming and J lost 2 bases, with 13 bases between them. The CDR3 is 15 amino acids. The CDR3 here is CASSMRRGPQETQYF. DNA of the CDR3: TGTGCCAGTAGTATGAGGCGGGGGCCTCAAGAGACCCAGTACTTC.

For this clone: The junction shows a germline mismatch at one end, possibly a read error. This chain uses TRBV7-7 with TRBJ2-1, with TRBD1 matching 9 bases. Germline values: CDR1 SSHAT, CDR2 FNYEAQ (reference sequence). CDR3 length: 15 residues. The CDR3 spells CASSLEGQGYNEQFF. CDR3 bases: TGTGCTAGCAGCTTAGAGGGACAGGGATACAATGAGCAGTTCTTC.

The chain couples TRBV5-1 to TRBJ2-2, with 9 bases matching TRBD2. Germline V CDR1 and CDR2: SGHRS, YFSETQ. The V segment lost 4 bases and the J segment 2 bases; nucleotides outside the gene matches: 6. The CDR3 covers 16 residues. CDR3 nucleotides: TGCGCCAGCAGCCCATTGGGACTAGCCAACACCGGGGAGCTGTTTTTT. Translation gives CASSPLGLANTGELFF.

This chain links TRBV5-1 with TRBJ2-3; D ambiguous. The CDR3 length is 14 residues. Germline V gene sequence: CDR1 SGHRS, CDR2 YFSETQ. V gave up 4 bases and J gave up 1 base, with 10 bases separating them. The CDR3 is CASSTGRGTDTQYF. In DNA form, the CDR3 reads TGCGCCAGCAGCACCGGAAGGGGCACAGATACGCAGTATTTT. The full variable domain, rest sourced from reference TRBV5-1 and TRBJ2-3, is KAGVTQTPRYLIKTRGQQVTLSCSPISGHRSVSWYQQTPGQGLQFLFEYFSETQRNKGNFPGRFSGRQFSNSRSEMNVSTLELGDSALYLCASSTGRGTDTQYFGPGTRLTVL.

The chain joins TRBV12-5 to TRBJ2-7; no clear D gene. CDR3 length: 11 amino acids. V lost 5 bases and J 7 bases, leaving 9 bases between the germline ends. Germline loops: CDR1 LGHNT, CDR2 FRNRAP. CDR3 region: CASGTPPEQYF. For the CDR3, the DNA is TGTGCTAGTGGTACCCCGCCAGAGCAGTACTTC.

The chain employs TRBV7-2 and TRBJ2-1; TRBD1 matches 8 bases. The CDR3 length is 15 residues. Germline CDR1 reads SGHTA; CDR2 reads FQGNSA. V lost 3 bases to trimming and J lost 6 bases; unmatched junction nucleotides: 7. CDR3 sequence (DNA): TGTGCCAGCAGCTTGGGTAGTACAGGGGGCAATGAGCAGTTCTTC. Protein sequence: CASSLGSTGGNEQFF.

The rearrangement links TRBV29-1 to TRBJ1-2; 9 bases fit TRBD1. With V trimmed by 8 bases and J by 2 bases, 3 bases remained unmatched. Germline V gene sequence: CDR1 SQVTM, CDR2 ANQGSEA. This CDR3 comprises 12 residues. As DNA, the CDR3 is TGCAGCACGGGACAGGGCAACTATGGCTACACCTTC. This codes for CSTGQGNYGYTF.

The chain employs TRBV11-2 and TRBJ1-1; 7 bases are shared with TRBD1. V lost 2 bases to trimming and J lost 3 bases; unmatched junction nucleotides: 6. CDR3 length equals 15 residues. CDR1 is SGHAT, CDR2 FQNNGV, per germline. As DNA, the CDR3 is TGTGCCAGCAGCTTATCCGGGACAGCTTACACTGAAGCTTTCTTT. Its protein product is CASSLSGTAYTEAFF.

The chain joins TRBV4-3 to TRBJ1-1, with D possibly being TRBD1 (5 bases). Trimming left V 2 bases short and J 1 base short, with 14 bases between. Germline V gene lookup returns CDR1 LGHNA and CDR2 YSLEER. This CDR3 comprises 16 residues. The CDR3 loop is CASSQTTDRQNTEAFF. CDR3 in DNA: TGCGCCAGCAGCCAAACGACAGATAGACAGAACACTGAAGCTTTCTTT.

J is TRBJ2-1 and V is TRBV27, with 12 bases identical to TRBD2. V lost 1 base to trimming and J lost 2 bases; unmatched junction nucleotides: 6. Per germline, CDR1 MNHEY and CDR2 SMNVEV (reference sequence). This CDR3 is built from 18 residues. DNA of the CDR3: TGTGCCAGCAGTTTATTTGGACTAGCGGGGCGCGCCTACAATGAGCAGTTCTTC. This sequence encodes CASSLFGLAGRAYNEQFF.

This sequence joins TRBV5-6 and TRBJ2-1, with 8 positions matching TRBD2. V gave up 1 base and J gave up 8 bases; unmatched junction bases: 14. Germline CDR1 is SGHDT and CDR2 is YYEEEE. The CDR3 is 17 residues long. CDR3 protein: CASSLFRGLVPVDEQFF. The CDR3 region has the DNA TGTGCCAGCAGCTTGTTCCGGGGACTAGTTCCTGTGGATGAGCAGTTCTTC.